Following are 11 T cell receptor beta chains from one sample sequenced in a study of T-cell reconstitution after alpha-beta-depleted transplantation in children (dated by TCRdb to the mid-2010s). The library relied on PCR. Sequencing relied on an Illumina HiSeq 2500. TCR libraries were prepared with molecular barcoding, using unique molecular identifiers to normalize TCRbeta repertoire quantification. In TCRdb, the public reads were trimmed at Q25 with fastp and aligned with MiXCR, with productive beta chains retained. Entries are consolidated by CDR3 protein sequence, retaining the most common genes and DNA. This sample is represented by 250,000 to 300,000 distinct CDR3 sequences; more than 8% of them were singletons. In total, the top ten clones hold around 10% of the sample. The source material was PBMCs from the stem cell graft donor, sampled from the stem cell graft. Receptor source: a human donor who donated a stem cell graft to a child with SCID.

The V and J genes are TRBV7-3 and TRBJ2-1, with TRBD2 matching over 7 bases. This CDR3 is 13 amino acids long. J gave up 5 bases and V 4 bases, and 2 bases lay outside the gene matches. Germline V gives CDR1 SGHTA, CDR2 FQGTGA. CDR3 residues: CASSYGTNNEQFF. The CDR3 bases are TGTGCCAGCAGCTACGGGACTAACAATGAGCAGTTCTTC.

This clonotype came up many times. The chain couples TRBV20-1 to TRBJ2-7, with unresolved D. CDR1 is DFQATT, CDR2 SNEGSKA, per germline (reference sequence). This CDR3 has 12 amino acids. Trimming left V 3 bases short and J 3 bases short, with 9 bases between. The CDR3 reads CSASSANYEQYF. CDR3 DNA sequence: TGCAGTGCTAGTTCCGCAAACTACGAGCAGTACTTC.

This clonotype was observed a few times. This sequence joins TRBV13 and TRBJ2-1; tentatively, D is TRBD2 (5 bases). The CDR3 sequence is 12 residues long. The germline V gene encodes CDR1 PRHDT and CDR2 FYEKMQ (reference sequence). Trimming shortened V by 2 bases and J by 15 bases, and 14 bases separated the two germline ends. CDR3 sequence reads: CASSLLARGRFF. CDR3 in DNA: TGTGCCAGCAGCTTACTAGCCCGTGGGCGGTTCTTC.

The rearrangement joins TRBV7-9 to TRBJ2-5; no firm D call. V was shortened by 7 bases and J by 5 bases, with 23 bases between the two germline ends. This CDR3 has 16 amino acids. Germline-derived CDR1 and CDR2 are SEHNR and FQNEAQ (reference sequence). The CDR3 here is CASTLNRDEERETQYF. DNA for the CDR3: TGTGCCAGCACCTTGAATCGTGATGAGGAGAGGGAGACCCAGTACTTC.

This clonotype was seen a handful of times. V and J are TRBV15 and TRBJ1-1; D may be TRBD1 (6 bases). The germline V gene encodes CDR1 LNHNV and CDR2 YYDKDF (reference sequence). Trimming took 8 bases from V and 1 from J, leaving 11 bases between them. The CDR3 contains 13 residues. The DNA of the CDR3 is TGTGCCACCGCGCGAGGGGGGAACACTGAAGCTTTCTTT. It specifies CATARGGNTEAFF.

This chain joins TRBV3-1 and TRBJ1-2, with no clear D. Per germline, CDR1 LGHDT and CDR2 YNNKEL (reference sequence). This CDR3 has 14 amino acids. The V and J ends lost 0 bases and 7 bases respectively, with 12 bases between them. CDR3 nucleotides: TGTGCCAGCAGCCAAGAGGCGTGGTTAACTGGCTACACCTTC. It is translated as CASSQEAWLTGYTF.

The V and J genes are TRBV29-1 and TRBJ2-6; D remains unclear. The CDR3 sequence is 12 residues long. CDR1 and CDR2 (germline): SQVTM, ANQGSEA. Deletions cut 5 bases from V and 1 base from J, with 3 bases between. CDR3 sequence reads: CSVSSGANVLTF. The CDR3 DNA is TGCAGCGTTTCATCTGGGGCCAACGTCCTGACTTTC.

This clonotype was found a few times. The J gene is TRBJ2-7, the V gene TRBV20-1; D may be TRBD1 or TRBD2 (5 bases each). Germline assignment: CDR1 DFQATT and CDR2 SNEGSKA (reference sequence). This CDR3 has 11 amino acids. Trimming removed 3 bases from V and 4 bases from J, with 7 bases in between. DNA for the CDR3: TGCAGTGCTAGTTGGGGGTACGAGCAGTACTTC. It translates to CSASWGYEQYF.

V and J are TRBV18 and TRBJ2-7; D is unresolved. The length of the CDR3 is 12 residues. Germline V gene data show CDR1 as KGHSH and CDR2 as LQKENI. Trimming took 3 bases from V and 4 from J, leaving 7 bases between them. This CDR3 reads CASSPEMYEQYF. CDR3 sequence (DNA): TGTGCCAGCTCACCTGAAATGTACGAGCAGTACTTC.

At least ten counts were recorded for this clonotype. The chain employs TRBV5-1 and TRBJ2-1; a possible D gene is TRBD1 (5 bases). This CDR3 has 16 amino acids. The V gene's germline CDR1 is SGHRS and CDR2 YFSETQ. Trimming removed 4 bases from V and 0 bases from J, with 14 bases in between. The CDR3 loop is CASSTRASSSYNEQFF. DNA of the CDR3: TGCGCCAGCAGCACCAGGGCCTCCAGCTCCTACAATGAGCAGTTCTTC.

This clonotype has at least ten counts. This rearrangement joins TRBV29-1 to TRBJ2-2; 10 bases are shared with TRBD2. The CDR3 sequence is 14 residues long. V was pared by 3 bases and J by 4 bases, with 2 bases of the junction left unmatched. CDR1 and CDR2 from the germline V gene are SQVTM and ANQGSEA. CDR3 residues: CSVDSGGFTGELFF. The DNA of the CDR3 is TGCAGCGTTGATAGCGGGGGGTTCACCGGGGAGCTGTTTTTT.